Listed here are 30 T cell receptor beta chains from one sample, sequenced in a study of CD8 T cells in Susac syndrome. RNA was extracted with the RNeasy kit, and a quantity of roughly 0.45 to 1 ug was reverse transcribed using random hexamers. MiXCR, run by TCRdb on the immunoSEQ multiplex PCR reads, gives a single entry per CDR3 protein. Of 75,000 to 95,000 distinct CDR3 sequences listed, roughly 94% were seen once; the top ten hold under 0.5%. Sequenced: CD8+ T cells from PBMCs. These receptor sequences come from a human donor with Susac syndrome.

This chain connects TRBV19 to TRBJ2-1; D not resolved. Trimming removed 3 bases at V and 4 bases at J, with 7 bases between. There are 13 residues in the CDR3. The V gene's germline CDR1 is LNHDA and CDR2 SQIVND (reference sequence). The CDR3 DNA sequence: TGTGCCAGTAGTATTGCTAATTACAATGAGCAGTTCTTC. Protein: CASSIANYNEQFF.

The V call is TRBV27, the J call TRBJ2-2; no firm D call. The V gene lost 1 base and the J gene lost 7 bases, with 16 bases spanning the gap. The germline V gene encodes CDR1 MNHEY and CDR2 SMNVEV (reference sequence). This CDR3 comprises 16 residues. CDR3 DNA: TGTGCCAGCAGTTTATTCCCCCGGACGGACGACGGGGAGCTGTTTTTT. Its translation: CASSLFPRTDDGELFF.

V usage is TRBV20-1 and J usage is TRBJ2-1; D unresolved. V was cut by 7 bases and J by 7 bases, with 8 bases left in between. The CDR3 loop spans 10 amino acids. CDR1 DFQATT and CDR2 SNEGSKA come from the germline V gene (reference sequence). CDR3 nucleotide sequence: TGCAGTGTTTTATGGAATGAGCAGTTCTTC. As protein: CSVLWNEQFF.

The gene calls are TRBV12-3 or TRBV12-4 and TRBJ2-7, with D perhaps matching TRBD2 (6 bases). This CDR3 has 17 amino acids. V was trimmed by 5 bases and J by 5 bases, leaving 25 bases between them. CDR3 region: CASSHTWTGGPHNEQYF. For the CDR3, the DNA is TGTGCCAGCAGTCACACTTGGACTGGAGGGCCACACAACGAGCAGTACTTC.

CDR3 sequence: CASSSPGGDEQYF. DNA for the CDR3: TGTGCCAGCAGTTCCCCGGGGGGAGACGAGCAGTACTTC. This sequence joins TRBV27 and TRBJ2-7; the match to TRBD2 covers 7 bases. Germline V gene lookup returns CDR1 MNHEY and CDR2 SMNVEV (reference sequence). CDR3 length equals 13 residues. Trimming cost V 4 bases and J 5 bases; bases outside gene matches: 5.

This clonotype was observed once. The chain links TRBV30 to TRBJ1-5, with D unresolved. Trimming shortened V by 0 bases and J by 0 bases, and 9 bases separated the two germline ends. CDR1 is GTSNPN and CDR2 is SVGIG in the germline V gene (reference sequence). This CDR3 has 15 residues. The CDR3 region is CAWSVARSSNQPQHF. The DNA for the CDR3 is TGTGCCTGGAGTGTTGCCAGATCTAGCAATCAGCCCCAGCATTTT.

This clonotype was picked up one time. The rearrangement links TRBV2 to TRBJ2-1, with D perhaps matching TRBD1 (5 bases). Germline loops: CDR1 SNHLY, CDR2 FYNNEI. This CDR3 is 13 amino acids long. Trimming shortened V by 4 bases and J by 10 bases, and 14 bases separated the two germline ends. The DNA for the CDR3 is TGTGCCAGCAGTGTAGTGGACCCAGGGGAGCAGTTCTTC. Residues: CASSVVDPGEQFF. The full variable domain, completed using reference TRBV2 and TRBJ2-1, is EPEVTQTPSHQVTQMGQEVILRCVPISNHLYFYWYRQILGQKVEFLVSFYNNEISEKSEIFDDQFSVERPDGSNFTLKIRSTKLEDSAMYFCASSVVDPGEQFFGPGTRLTVL.

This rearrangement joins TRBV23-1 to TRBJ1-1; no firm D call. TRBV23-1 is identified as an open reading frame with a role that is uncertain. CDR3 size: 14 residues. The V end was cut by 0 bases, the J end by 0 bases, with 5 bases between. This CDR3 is CASSQSQVNTEAFF. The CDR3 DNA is TGCGCCAGCAGTCAATCGCAAGTGAACACTGAAGCTTTCTTT.

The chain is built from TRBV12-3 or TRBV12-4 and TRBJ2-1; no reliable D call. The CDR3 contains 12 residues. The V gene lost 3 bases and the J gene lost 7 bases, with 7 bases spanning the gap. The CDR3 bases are TGTGCCAGCAGTTTTATAAGTAATGAGCAGTTCTTC. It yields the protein CASSFISNEQFF.

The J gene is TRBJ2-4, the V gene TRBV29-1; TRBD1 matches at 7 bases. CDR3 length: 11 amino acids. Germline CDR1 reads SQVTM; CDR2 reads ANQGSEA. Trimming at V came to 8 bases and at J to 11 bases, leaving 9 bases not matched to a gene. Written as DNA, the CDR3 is TGCAGCATCCAGGACAGGCTTCTTCAGTACTTC. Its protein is CSIQDRLLQYF.

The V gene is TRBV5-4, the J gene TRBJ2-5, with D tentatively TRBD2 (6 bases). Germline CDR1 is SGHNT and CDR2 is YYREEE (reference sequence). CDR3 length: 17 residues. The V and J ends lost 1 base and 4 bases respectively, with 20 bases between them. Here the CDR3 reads CASSLFGQGPGGETQYF. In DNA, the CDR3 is TGTGCCAGCAGCTTGTTTGGACAAGGGCCCGGGGGAGAGACCCAGTACTTC.

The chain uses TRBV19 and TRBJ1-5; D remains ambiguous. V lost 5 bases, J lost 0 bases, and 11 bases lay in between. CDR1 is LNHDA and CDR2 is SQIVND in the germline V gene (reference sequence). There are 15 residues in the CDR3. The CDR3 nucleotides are TGTGCCAGTAGTCTTACCATGGGTAGCAATCAGCCCCAGCATTTT. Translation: CASSLTMGSNQPQHF.

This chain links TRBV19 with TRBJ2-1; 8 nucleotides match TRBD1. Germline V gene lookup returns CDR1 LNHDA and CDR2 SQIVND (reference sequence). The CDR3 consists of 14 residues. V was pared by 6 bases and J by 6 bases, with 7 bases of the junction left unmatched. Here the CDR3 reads CASSFWTGRNEQFF. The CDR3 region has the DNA TGTGCCAGTAGCTTTTGGACAGGGCGCAATGAGCAGTTCTTC.

The CDR3 sequence is CASSGEDEQYF. In DNA, the CDR3 is TGTGCCAGCAGTGGCGAGGACGAGCAGTACTTC. The chain combines TRBV2 with TRBJ2-7; the D is unclear. Trimming pared 4 bases from V and 5 bases from J, leaving 6 bases between. Germline lookup yields CDR1 SNHLY and CDR2 FYNNEI. The CDR3 loop spans 11 amino acids.

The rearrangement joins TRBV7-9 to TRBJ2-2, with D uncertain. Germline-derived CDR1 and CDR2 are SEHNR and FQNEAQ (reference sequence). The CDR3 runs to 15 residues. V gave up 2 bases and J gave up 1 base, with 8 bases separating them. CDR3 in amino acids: CASSLLDMNTGELFF. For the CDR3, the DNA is TGTGCCAGCAGCTTACTCGATATGAACACCGGGGAGCTGTTTTTT.

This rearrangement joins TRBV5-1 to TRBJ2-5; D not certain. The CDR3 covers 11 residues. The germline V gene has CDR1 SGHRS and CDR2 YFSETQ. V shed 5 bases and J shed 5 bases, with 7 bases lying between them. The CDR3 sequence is CASRLTETQYF. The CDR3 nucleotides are TGCGCCAGCAGGCTTACGGAGACCCAGTACTTC.

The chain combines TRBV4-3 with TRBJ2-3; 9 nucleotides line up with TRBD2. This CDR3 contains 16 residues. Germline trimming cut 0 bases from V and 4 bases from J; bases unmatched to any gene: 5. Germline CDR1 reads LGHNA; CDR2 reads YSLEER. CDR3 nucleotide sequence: TGCGCCAGCAGCCAAGAGGGTAGCGGGAGAGCAGATACGCAGTATTTT. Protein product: CASSQEGSGRADTQYF.

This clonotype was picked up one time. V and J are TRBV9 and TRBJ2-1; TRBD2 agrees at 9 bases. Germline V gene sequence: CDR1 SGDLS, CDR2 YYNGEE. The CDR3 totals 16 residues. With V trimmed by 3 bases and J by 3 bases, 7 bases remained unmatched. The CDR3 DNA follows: TGTGCCAGCAGCGATGTAGCGGGAGTCTACTACAATGAGCAGTTCTTC. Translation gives CASSDVAGVYYNEQFF.

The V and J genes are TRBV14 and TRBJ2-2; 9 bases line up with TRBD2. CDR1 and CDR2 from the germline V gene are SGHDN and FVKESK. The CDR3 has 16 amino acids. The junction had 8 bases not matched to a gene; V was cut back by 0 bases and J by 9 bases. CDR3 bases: TGTGCCAGCAGCCAAGAGGGTAGCGGGGGTACGTGGGAGCTGTTTTTT. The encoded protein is CASSQEGSGGTWELFF. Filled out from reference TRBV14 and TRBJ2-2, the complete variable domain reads EAGVTQFPSHSVIEKGQTVTLRCDPISGHDNLYWYRRVMGKEIKFLLHFVKESKQDESGMPNNRFLAERTGGTYSTLKVQPAELEDSGVYFCASSQEGSGGTWELFFGEGSRLTVL.

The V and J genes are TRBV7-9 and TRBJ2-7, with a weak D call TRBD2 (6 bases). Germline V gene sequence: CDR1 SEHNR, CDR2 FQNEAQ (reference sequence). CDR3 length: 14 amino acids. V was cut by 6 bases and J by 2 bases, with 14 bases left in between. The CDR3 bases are TGTGCCAGCAGTTCCCGGGACTTACCCTACGAGCAGTACTTC. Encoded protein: CASSSRDLPYEQYF.

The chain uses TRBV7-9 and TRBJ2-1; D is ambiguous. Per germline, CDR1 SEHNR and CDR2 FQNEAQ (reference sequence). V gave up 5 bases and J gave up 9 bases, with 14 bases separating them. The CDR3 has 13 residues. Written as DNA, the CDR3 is TGTGCCAGCAGCCTACCTCCGAATCTTGAGCAGTTCTTC. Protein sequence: CASSLPPNLEQFF.

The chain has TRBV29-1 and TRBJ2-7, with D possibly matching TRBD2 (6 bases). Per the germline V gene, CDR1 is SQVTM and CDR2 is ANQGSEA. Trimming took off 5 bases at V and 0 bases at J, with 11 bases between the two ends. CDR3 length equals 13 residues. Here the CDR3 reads CSVLLGGSYEQYF. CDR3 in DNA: TGCAGCGTTCTTCTGGGAGGCTCCTACGAGCAGTACTTC.

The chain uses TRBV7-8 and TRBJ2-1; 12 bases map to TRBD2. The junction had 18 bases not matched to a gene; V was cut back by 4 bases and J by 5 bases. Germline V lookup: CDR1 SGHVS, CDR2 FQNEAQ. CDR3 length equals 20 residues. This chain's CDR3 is CASSSLLAGGLTPRDNEQFF. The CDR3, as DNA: TGTGCCAGCAGCTCTCTACTAGCGGGAGGCCTAACGCCAAGGGACAATGAGCAGTTCTTC.

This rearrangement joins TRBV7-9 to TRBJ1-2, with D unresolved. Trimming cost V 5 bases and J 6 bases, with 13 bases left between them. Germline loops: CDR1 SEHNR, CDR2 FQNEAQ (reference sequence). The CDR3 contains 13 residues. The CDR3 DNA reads TGTGCCAGCAGCCCCCGGCTGGTGGATGGCTACACCTTC. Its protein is CASSPRLVDGYTF. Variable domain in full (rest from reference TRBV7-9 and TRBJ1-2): DTGVSQNPRHKITKRGQNVTFRCDPISEHNRLYWYRQTLGQGPEFLTYFQNEAQLEKSRLLSDRFSAERPKGSFSTLEIQRTEQGDSAMYLCASSPRLVDGYTFGSGTRLTVV.

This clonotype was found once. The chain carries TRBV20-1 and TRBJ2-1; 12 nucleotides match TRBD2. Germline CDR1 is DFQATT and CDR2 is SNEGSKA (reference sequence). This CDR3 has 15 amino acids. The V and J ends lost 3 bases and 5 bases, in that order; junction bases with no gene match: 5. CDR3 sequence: CSARSSGRADNEQFF. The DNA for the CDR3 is TGCAGTGCTAGGTCTAGCGGGAGGGCAGACAATGAGCAGTTCTTC.

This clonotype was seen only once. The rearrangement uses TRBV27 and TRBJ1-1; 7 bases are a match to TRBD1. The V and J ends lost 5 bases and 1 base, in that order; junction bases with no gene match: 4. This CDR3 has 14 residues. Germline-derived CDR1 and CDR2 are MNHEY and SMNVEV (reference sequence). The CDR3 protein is CASSTDRANTEAFF. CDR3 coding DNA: TGTGCCAGCAGTACCGACAGGGCGAACACTGAAGCTTTCTTT.

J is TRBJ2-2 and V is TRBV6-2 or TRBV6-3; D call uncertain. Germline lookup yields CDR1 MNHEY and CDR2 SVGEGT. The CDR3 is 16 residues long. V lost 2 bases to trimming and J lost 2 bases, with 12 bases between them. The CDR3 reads CASSYPFDGNTGELFF. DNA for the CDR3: TGTGCCAGCAGTTACCCTTTCGACGGCAACACCGGGGAGCTGTTTTTT.

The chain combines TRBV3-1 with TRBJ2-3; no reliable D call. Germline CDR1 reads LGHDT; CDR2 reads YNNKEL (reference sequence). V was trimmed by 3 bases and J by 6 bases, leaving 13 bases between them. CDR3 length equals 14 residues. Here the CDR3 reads CASSQGILTDTQYF. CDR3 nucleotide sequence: TGTGCCAGCAGCCAGGGAATTTTGACGGATACGCAGTATTTT.

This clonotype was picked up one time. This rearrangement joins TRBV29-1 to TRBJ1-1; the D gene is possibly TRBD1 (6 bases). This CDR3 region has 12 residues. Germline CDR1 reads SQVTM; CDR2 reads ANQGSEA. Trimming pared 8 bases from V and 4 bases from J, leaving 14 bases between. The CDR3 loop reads CSTGTPGTEAFF. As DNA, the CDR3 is TGCAGCACCGGGACACCCGGCACTGAAGCTTTCTTT.

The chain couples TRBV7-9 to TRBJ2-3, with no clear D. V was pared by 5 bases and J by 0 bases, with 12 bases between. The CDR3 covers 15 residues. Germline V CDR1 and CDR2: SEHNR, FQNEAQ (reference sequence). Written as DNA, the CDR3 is TGTGCCAGCAGCCCTCCGGGCAAAAGCACAGATACGCAGTATTTT. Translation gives CASSPPGKSTDTQYF.